This section outlines one T cell receptor beta chain sequence together with its context. Its antigen is still unknown. Trimming left V 0 bases short and J 2 bases short, with 5 bases between. Germline assignment: CDR1 SEHNR and CDR2 FQNEAQ (reference sequence). The CDR3 consists of 13 residues. This sample stems from a study of shared clonotypes between healthy human individuals. Overall study context: A donor's plate count was three for CD4 naive and three for CD4 memory; CD8 naive had two and CD8 memory one. Study-level findings and limits: Naive subsets generally exceeded memory subsets in estimated richness.

Using approximately 200 ng DNA, some 30,000 T cell genomes, the sorted-subset replicate PCRs were run. As processed by the authors: ImmunoSEQ output lacked quality scores and full-length reads, limiting matched filtering. Here immunoSEQ multiplex PCR was the method, and the copy in TCRdb shows in-frame clones only, minus some. The V and J calls and clone size come from that table; D and trimming were worked out from the DNA. The sample lists 550,000 to 850,000 clones, around 77% seen once, with over 1.5% in the top ten. This TCR came from a woman in her 30s in good health. Sequenced: memory CD4+ T cells sorted from blood. Subset given: CD45RA-negative fraction. V gene TRBV7-9 combines with J gene TRBJ2-7; no firm D call. CDR3 bases: TGTGCCAGCAGCTTAGCAAACCCCTACGAGCAGTACTTC. It translates to CASSLANPYEQYF.